This TCR beta chain was identified in a study of tumor T cells in aggressive B-cell lymphoma. TCRdb's table, derived via immunoSEQ multiplex PCR, lists solely in-frame clones and lacks some. The sample consists of about 7,600 clones, more than 75% of them appearing once. Trimming removed 0 bases at V and 3 bases at J, with 15 bases between. Germline CDR1 reads LGHNA; CDR2 reads YSLEER. This CDR3 has 17 residues. The sequenced sample was tumor tissue. The clonotype originates from an adult with diffuse large B cell lymphoma. V gene TRBV4-3 combines with J gene TRBJ2-1; possibly TRBD2 for D (5 bases). The CDR3 sequence is CASSQDAQRVSYNEQFF. DNA for the CDR3: TGCGCCAGCAGCCAAGATGCCCAGAGGGTCAGCTACAATGAGCAGTTCTTC.